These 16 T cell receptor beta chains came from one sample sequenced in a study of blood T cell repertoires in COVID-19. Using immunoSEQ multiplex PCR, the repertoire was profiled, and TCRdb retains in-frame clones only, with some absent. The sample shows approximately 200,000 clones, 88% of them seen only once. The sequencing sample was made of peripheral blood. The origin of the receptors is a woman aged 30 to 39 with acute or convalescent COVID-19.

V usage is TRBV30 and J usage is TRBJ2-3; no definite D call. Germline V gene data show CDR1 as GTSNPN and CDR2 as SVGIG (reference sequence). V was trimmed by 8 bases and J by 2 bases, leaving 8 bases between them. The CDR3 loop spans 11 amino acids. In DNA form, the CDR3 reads TGTGCCGGCTCAATCACAGATACGCAGTATTTT. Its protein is CAGSITDTQYF.

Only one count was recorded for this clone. This chain's CDR3 is CAISEGSRFSYEQYF. The CDR3 bases are TGTGCCATCAGTGAGGGCTCGCGGTTCTCCTACGAGCAGTACTTC. This rearrangement joins TRBV10-3 to TRBJ2-7; no clear D gene. Germline CDR1 and CDR2: ENHRY and SYGVKD. This CDR3 is built from 15 residues. V was trimmed by 2 bases and J by 0 bases, leaving 11 bases between them.

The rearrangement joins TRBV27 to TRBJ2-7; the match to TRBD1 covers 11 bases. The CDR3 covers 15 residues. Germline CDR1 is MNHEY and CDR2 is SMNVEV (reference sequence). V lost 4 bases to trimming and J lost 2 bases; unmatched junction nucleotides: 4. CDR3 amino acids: CASSSPGQGAYEQYF. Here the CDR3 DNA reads TGTGCCAGCAGTTCCCCGGGACAGGGGGCCTACGAGCAGTACTTC.

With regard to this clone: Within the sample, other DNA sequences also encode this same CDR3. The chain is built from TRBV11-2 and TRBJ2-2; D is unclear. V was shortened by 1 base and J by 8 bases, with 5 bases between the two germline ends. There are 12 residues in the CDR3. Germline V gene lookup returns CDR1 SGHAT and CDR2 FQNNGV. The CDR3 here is CASSLVLGELFF. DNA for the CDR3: TGTGCCAGCAGCTTAGTTTTAGGGGAGCTGTTTTTT.

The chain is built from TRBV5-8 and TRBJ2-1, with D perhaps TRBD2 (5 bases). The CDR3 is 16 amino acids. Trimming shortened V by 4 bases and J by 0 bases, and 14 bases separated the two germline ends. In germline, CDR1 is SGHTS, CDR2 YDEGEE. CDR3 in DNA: TGTGCCAGCAGCACTTTGGAGGCTCGCTCCTACAATGAGCAGTTCTTC. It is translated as CASSTLEARSYNEQFF.

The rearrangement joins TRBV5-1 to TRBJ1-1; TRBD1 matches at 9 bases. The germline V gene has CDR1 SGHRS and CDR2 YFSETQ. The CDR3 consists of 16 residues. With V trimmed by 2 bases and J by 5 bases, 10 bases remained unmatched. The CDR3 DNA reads TGCGCCAGCAGCTTTGACGGGACAGGGCTCCTAACTGAAGCTTTCTTT. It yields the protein CASSFDGTGLLTEAFF.

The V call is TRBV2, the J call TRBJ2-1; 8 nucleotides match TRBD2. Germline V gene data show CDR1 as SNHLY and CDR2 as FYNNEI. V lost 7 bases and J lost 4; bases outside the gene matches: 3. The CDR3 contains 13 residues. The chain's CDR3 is CASKTSVYNEQFF. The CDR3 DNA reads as TGTGCCAGCAAGACTAGCGTTTACAATGAGCAGTTCTTC.

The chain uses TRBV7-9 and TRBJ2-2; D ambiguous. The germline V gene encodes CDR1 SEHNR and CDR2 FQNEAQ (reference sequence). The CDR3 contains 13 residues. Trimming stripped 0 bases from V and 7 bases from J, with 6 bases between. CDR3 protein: CASSLASVGELFF. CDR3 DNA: TGTGCCAGCAGCTTAGCCTCGGTCGGGGAGCTGTTTTTT.

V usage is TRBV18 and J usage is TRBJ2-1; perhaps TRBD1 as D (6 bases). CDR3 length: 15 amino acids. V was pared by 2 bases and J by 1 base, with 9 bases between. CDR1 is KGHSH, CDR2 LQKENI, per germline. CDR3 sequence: CASSPTTGSYNEQFF. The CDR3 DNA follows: TGTGCCAGCTCACCAACTACAGGGTCCTACAATGAGCAGTTCTTC.

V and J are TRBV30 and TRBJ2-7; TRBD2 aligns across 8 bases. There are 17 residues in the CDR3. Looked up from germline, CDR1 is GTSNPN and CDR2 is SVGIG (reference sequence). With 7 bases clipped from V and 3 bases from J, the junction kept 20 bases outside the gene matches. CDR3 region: CAFPPWSSGRYYYEQYF. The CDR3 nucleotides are TGTGCCTTCCCCCCTTGGTCTAGCGGGCGATACTACTACGAGCAGTACTTC. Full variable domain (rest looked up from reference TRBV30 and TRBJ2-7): SQTIHQWPATLVQPVGSPLSLECTVEGTSNPNLYWYRQAAGRGLQLLFYSVGIGQISSEVPQNLSASRPQDRQFILSSKKLLLSDSGFYLCAFPPWSSGRYYYEQYFGPGTRLTVT.

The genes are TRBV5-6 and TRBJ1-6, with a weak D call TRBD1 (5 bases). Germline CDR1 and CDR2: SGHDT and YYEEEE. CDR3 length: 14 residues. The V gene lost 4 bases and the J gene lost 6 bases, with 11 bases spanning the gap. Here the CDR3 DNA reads TGTGCCAGCAGCGGGGAGGGACCTAATTCACCCCTCCACTTT. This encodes CASSGEGPNSPLHF.

The CDR3 loop is CSRTGAEAFF. In nucleotides, the CDR3 is TGCAGTAGGACGGGAGCTGAAGCTTTCTTT. The J gene is TRBJ1-1, the V gene TRBV20-1; no firm D call. V lost 8 bases and J 6 bases, leaving 10 bases between the germline ends. Germline-derived CDR1 and CDR2 are DFQATT and SNEGSKA (reference sequence). The CDR3 loop spans 10 amino acids.

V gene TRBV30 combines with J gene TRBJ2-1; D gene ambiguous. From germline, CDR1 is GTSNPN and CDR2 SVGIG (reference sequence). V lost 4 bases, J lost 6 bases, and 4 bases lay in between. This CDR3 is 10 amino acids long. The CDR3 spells CAWTGNEQFF. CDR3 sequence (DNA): TGTGCCTGGACAGGCAATGAGCAGTTCTTC. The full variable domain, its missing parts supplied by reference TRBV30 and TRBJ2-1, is SQTIHQWPATLVQPVGSPLSLECTVEGTSNPNLYWYRQAAGRGLQLLFYSVGIGQISSEVPQNLSASRPQDRQFILSSKKLLLSDSGFYLCAWTGNEQFFGPGTRLTVL.

The CDR3 sequence is CASSRGLAGVYEQYF. Here the CDR3 DNA reads TGTGCCAGCAGTAGGGGACTAGCGGGAGTATACGAGCAGTACTTC. This sequence joins TRBV6-5 and TRBJ2-7, with TRBD2 matching over 14 bases. This CDR3 is built from 15 residues. Trimming took 5 bases from V and 4 from J; bases not matched to a gene: 4. CDR1 and CDR2 from the germline V gene are MNHEY and SVGAGI.

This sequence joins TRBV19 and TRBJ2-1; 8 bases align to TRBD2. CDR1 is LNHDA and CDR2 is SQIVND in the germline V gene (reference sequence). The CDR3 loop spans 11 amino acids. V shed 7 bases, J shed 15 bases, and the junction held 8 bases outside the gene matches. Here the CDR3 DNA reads TGTGCCAGTACCATGGGGACTAGGACGTTCTTC. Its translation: CASTMGTRTFF.

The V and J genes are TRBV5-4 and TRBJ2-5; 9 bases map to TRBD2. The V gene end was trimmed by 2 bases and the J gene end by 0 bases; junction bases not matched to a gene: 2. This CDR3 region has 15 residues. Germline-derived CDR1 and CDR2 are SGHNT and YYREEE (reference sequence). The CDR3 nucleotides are TGTGCCAGCAGCTTCTCTAGCGGGGACCAAGAGACCCAGTACTTC. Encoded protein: CASSFSSGDQETQYF.